The sequence of this TCR beta chain was determined in a study of blood T cell repertoires in COVID-19. V lost 5 bases and J 10 bases, leaving 15 bases between the germline ends. This CDR3 is 14 amino acids long. Germline loops: CDR1 SGHAT, CDR2 FQNNGV. Data came from immunoSEQ multiplex PCR; TCRdb stores just in-frame clones and leaves some out. This sample yields 220,000 or so clones, of which 82% are seen a single time; around 1.8% belongs to the top ten. The rearrangement joins TRBV11-2 to TRBJ1-6; weak D call: TRBD1 (6 bases). Material for sequencing was peripheral blood. The sequence was collected from a woman of 80 years or more with acute or convalescent COVID-19. The CDR3 loop is CASSVLGAGSPLHF. The CDR3 DNA reads as TGTGCCAGCAGCGTCCTGGGGGCCGGATCACCCCTCCACTTT.